This TCR beta chain was documented in a study of cytomegalovirus exposure and HLA in healthy donors (dated 2017 in TCRdb). General notes on the study: In an earlier analysis of 587 of the donors, roughly 300 Gb of sequence data and just under 120 million unique TCR beta sequences from some 170 million T cells were reported. An early release covering around 630 HLA-typed donors comprised 250 to 350 gigabases of sequencing data and some 79 million unique TCR sequences. In the later analysis, no new phenotypic data were used to find candidate immune exposures; instead, reliance was placed on TCR beta sequences and their occurrence across donors. The number of typed donors differed by locus: about 629-640 for A, B, C, DRB1 and DQB1; roughly 510 for DQA1; around 610 for DPA1; and some 470 for DPB1. On average, roughly 250,000 unique TCR beta nucleotide sequences were sequenced per donor among 398 genotyped donors of the cohort, with about 17% of those sequences being non-productive. All discovery cohort repertoires had been generated using a single sequencing platform. In a later analysis, previously published TCR beta repertoires from 670 or so donors were re-analyzed and high-resolution HLA genotyping was added so that TCR occurrence patterns could be studied. The study used immunosequencing to profile the T cell repertoires of several hundred subjects and linked those repertoires to cytomegalovirus serostatus. Four to six DR-DQ haplotypes were handled as single units for association and clustering, since linkage in the cohort was strong. The genetic ancestry cluster associated with self-reported Caucasian donors included roughly four fifths of the approximately 400 genotyped donors. Donor age, sex, ethnicity and CMV serostatus were compiled together with the repertoire data. A separate validation cohort of about 110 different subjects was used in addition to the approximately 700-subject first cohort. In an earlier analysis of several hundred of the donors, high-throughput TCR beta sequencing was used to judge whether each TCR beta V gene segment behaved as functional or pseudogenic. High-throughput TCR immunosequencing, statistical association of individual TCRs with disease status, and machine learning were combined to predict cytomegalovirus infection status. A later genetic analysis took genome-wide SNP genotypes for about 55% of the 666 donors and used that subset as a discovery cohort. HLA typing covered class I and class II loci at four-digit resolution. The study aimed to test whether signatures of past pathogen exposure could be identified by cataloging public T cell receptors. Overall study outcomes, separate from this receptor: The classifier was reported to diagnose cytomegalovirus status with high specificity and sensitivity in both the original cohort and the validation cohort. According to the authors, the approach could potentially be generalized to other disease states and immunological phenotypes. A few of the identified cytomegalovirus-associated TCR beta chains were confirmed in vitro to be specific for cytomegalovirus antigens. In a later analysis, several top co-occurrence clusters were reported to appear linked to parvovirus B19, influenza, CMV and Epstein-Barr virus. A later analysis found that HLA-associated TCR beta chains were more clonally expanded and had lower generation probabilities than equally common non-associated chains. Specific HLA alleles were associated with some 15,000 TCR beta sequences at a false discovery rate of 0.05 in a later analysis. According to a later analysis, most CMV-associated TCR beta chains appeared to be HLA-restricted, and the HLA associations seemed to be driven largely by CMV exposure. A later genetic analysis reported fewer N-insertions in productive TCRs among donors in an Asian-associated ancestry cluster than the roughly 650-donor mean. HLA typing was unavailable for some donors at each locus, so association tests used only the typed subset. A further reported finding was that TCR beta sequences accurately predicted the HLA-A and HLA-B alleles for most subjects in the first cohort. Linkage disequilibrium might explain the correlated functional status among segregating V segments, but an unknown experimental factor could not be ruled out. An association between a missense DCLRE1C variant and V-gene and J-gene trimming of TCR beta chains was found in a later genetic analysis and replicated in an independent cohort. Assigning TCR associations to individual alleles was difficult when HLA alleles, especially DR and DQ, strongly co-occurred. Broadly in line with IMGT annotations, most TCR beta V segments showed up in productive rearrangements about 87% or about 30% of the time in an earlier analysis of several hundred of the donors. In the study, some 160 TCR beta chains were listed as associated with cytomegalovirus. Most TCR sequences were observed very rarely across donors, whereas some public TCRs were present in many individuals. For the cohort, immune exposure information was limited to CMV serostatus. Roughly uniform sequencing depth across donors was assumed in presence/absence analyses, although this assumption may not hold. Roughly 15 rarely observed V segments, including chromosome 9 orphons, were excluded from the earlier analysis of a few hundred of the donors because counts were too low. Only TCR beta chains were sequenced in this cohort, and the absence of alpha or paired-chain data limited detectable features. According to a later analysis, TCR association rates differed among HLA loci, with DRB1 alleles showing the most associated TCRs and HLA-C alleles showing the fewest. A group of highly shared sequence variants was considered likely to be a technical artifact of the sequencing pipeline.

The cohort consisted of fewer than 700 healthy bone marrow donors. Cohort members were all nominally healthy when sampled, although unrecorded immune exposures were likely present. The donor tested CMV seropositive, placing the donor among the 289 seropositive members of the cohort. Each donor provided a peripheral blood sample, and peripheral blood mononuclear cells were used for TCR beta sequencing. Genomic DNA extraction from the blood cell samples was performed with the Qiagen DNeasy Blood Extraction Kit. Libraries came from the immunoSEQ multiplex PCR assay. For the multiplex PCR, a mixture combining 60 forward primers for TCR Vbeta segments and 13 reverse primers for TCR Jbeta segments was used. The CDR3 region of rearranged TCR beta genes was amplified from genomic DNA by a multiplex PCR assay. Amplified TCR beta libraries were sequenced as 87-base-pair reads on the Illumina HiSeq System. The original methods were these. Across the roughly 600 repertoires, a later analysis counted 75 million to 90 million unique TCR beta chains, some 11 million of which were shared by at least two donors. A nearest-neighbor algorithm error-corrected the raw reads and collapsed the reads into unique sequences, merging closely related sequences to remove PCR and sequencing errors. To assign V, D and J gene segments, CDR3 sequences were aligned to IMGT reference sequences. For a sequence to be retained, a match of at least six nucleotides was required to both a V gene segment and a J gene segment. Rearrangements were called productive when the CDR3 lacked stop codons and stayed in frame with V and J; all others were non-productive. Following IMGT convention, CDR3 was defined as the stretch from the second conserved V-encoded cysteine to the conserved J-encoded phenylalanine. In an earlier analysis of more than 550 of the donors, sequences lacking an unambiguous match to a single V gene segment were excluded. An earlier analysis of a few hundred of the donors classified V segments as functional when productive rearrangements were above 56.7% and as segregating when the standard deviation between donors was above 5%. A statistical classification framework was developed to diagnose cytomegalovirus status using the catalog of TCR beta chain sequences. In a later analysis, TCR nucleotide sequences were compared against IMGT/GENE-DB human TR gene sequences so that V and J genes could be assigned. The TCRdist pipeline was used in a later analysis to assign CDR3 sequences and most-parsimonious VDJ recombination scenarios. A later analysis defined each TCR beta chain by its CDR3 amino acid sequence plus V-gene family, and excluded reads lacking a unique V-gene family. A later analysis removed 550 to 650 highly shared, low-generation-probability nucleotide sequences to deal with suspected cross-contamination and a sequencing artifact. In a later analysis, a clonal expansion index was calculated for each public chain from normalized within-repertoire ranks of inferred template counts. A later analysis computed generation probabilities with a VDJ recombination model fitted to out-of-frame rearrangements, and checked the results against IGoR. Hypergeometric tests were used in a later analysis to score TCR-TCR, TCR-HLA and TCR-CMV co-occurrence, with a repertoire-size bias correction applied to the TCR pairs. False discovery rates were estimated in a later analysis by permuting HLA or CMV assignments 20 times. In a later analysis, co-occurring TCRs were grouped with DBSCAN, and TCRdist sequence similarity was added when clustering was performed within HLA-allele-positive subsets. For co-occurrence clustering, repertoires with fewer than 30,000 or more than 120,000 public chains were excluded, along with several repertoires with anomalous nucleotide sharing. TCRdb mirrors the immuneACCESS table, restricted to in-frame sequences. Some clones are absent from its copies; in checked studies, under half trace to an unresolved V gene, and the reason for the others is unknown. V, J and clone size are taken as reported in that table, and D and trimming were inferred from the DNA itself. Present in this sample are around 100,000 clones, about 78% of which were seen just once. Jointly, the top ten make up roughly 4.3% of the sample.

With respect to this clone: The antigen it binds to is not known. Base quality data are lacking; no much larger clone is found one base away.

Material for sequencing was PBMCs. This clonotype was obtained from a woman aged 40 to 50 in good health and CMV-seropositive.

The CDR3 amino acid sequence is: CASSIDLLRDRGSDTGELFF. The sequence in DNA is TGTGCCAGTAGTATAGATCTATTAAGGGACAGGGGATCCGACACCGGGGAGCTGTTTTTT. The sequence is built from TRBV19 and TRBJ2-2, and TRBD1 aligns with 10 junction nucleotides. The CDR3 goes from the cysteine to the phenylalanine over 20 residues. Here the CDR3 DNA is all that survives: 60 bases in frame from base 1. Here V drops 0 bases and J drops 3 bases, and the junction holds 13 bases not matched to any gene. Taken from the germline V gene (reference sequence), the CDR1 and CDR2 loops are LNHDA and SQIVND.